The rows below give T cell receptor beta chains drawn from one sample of a study of breast tumors, draining lymph nodes, adjacent tissues. TCRdb processed the multiplex PCR reads anew with MiXCR; each CDR3 protein has one entry. This sample has some 170,000 distinct CDR3 sequences; about 30% occur once, and the top ten carry around 3.5%. The sample was axillary lymph node tissue. These TCRs come from a female donor with breast cancer. Some clones in this sample may be carry-over from other donors' samples. CDR3s include the opening cysteine and the closing phenylalanine or tryptophan. A D gene is named only where the DNA matches it firmly. Only some rows state a clone size, as once, few, many or a class for expanded clones.

V gene: TRBV5-1
J gene: TRBJ2-2
clone size: many
D gene: TRBD2
CDR3 protein: CASRGGVQNTGELFF
CDR3 DNA: TGCGCCAGCAGGGGAGGGGTCCAGAACACCGGGGAGCTGTTTTTT

V gene: TRBV29-1
J gene: TRBJ1-5
clone size: many
D gene: -
CDR3 protein: CSASEGLGQPQHF
CDR3 DNA: TGCAGCGCTTCTGAGGGGTTAGGTCAGCCCCAGCATTTT

V gene: TRBV12-3/TRBV12-4
J gene: TRBJ2-3
clone size: once
D gene: -
CDR3 protein: CASRSGQLTDTQYF
CDR3 DNA: TGTGCCAGCAGATCCGGACAGCTCACAGATACGCAGTATTTT

V gene: TRBV7-9
J gene: TRBJ2-7
clone size: many
D gene: -
CDR3 protein: CASSSSNEQYF
CDR3 DNA: TGTGCCAGCAGCTCATCTAACGAGCAGTACTTC

V gene: TRBV12-3/TRBV12-4
J gene: TRBJ2-7
clone size: -
D gene: -
CDR3 protein: CASSLAHGGVYEQYF
CDR3 DNA: TGTGCCAGCAGTTTAGCGCACGGCGGGGTCTACGAGCAGTACTTC

V gene: TRBV7-3
J gene: TRBJ2-3
clone size: -
D gene: TRBD2
CDR3 protein: CASGSAAGTDTQYF
CDR3 DNA: TGTGCCAGCGGATCAGCAGCGGGGACAGATACGCAGTATTTT

V gene: TRBV7-2
J gene: TRBJ2-6
clone size: -
D gene: -
CDR3 protein: CASSLGAGANVLTF
CDR3 DNA: TGTGCCAGCAGCTTAGGGGCGGGGGCCAACGTCCTGACTTTC

V gene: TRBV10-3
J gene: TRBJ2-3
clone size: -
D gene: -
CDR3 protein: CAISTRGASTDTQYF
CDR3 DNA: TGTGCCATCAGTACCAGGGGGGCTAGCACAGATACGCAGTATTTT

V gene: TRBV4-1
J gene: TRBJ1-2
clone size: many
D gene: -
CDR3 protein: CASSSWSSKGYTF
CDR3 DNA: TGCGCCAGCAGCTCCTGGTCCTCTAAGGGCTACACCTTC

V gene: TRBV6-1
J gene: TRBJ1-5
clone size: many
D gene: TRBD1
CDR3 protein: CASTPGQGAIQPQHF
CDR3 DNA: TGTGCCAGCACCCCGGGACAGGGGGCCATTCAGCCCCAGCATTTT

V gene: TRBV4-1
J gene: TRBJ2-3
clone size: many
D gene: TRBD1
CDR3 protein: CASSPRPGTVGPDTQYF
CDR3 DNA: TGCGCCAGCAGCCCTCGCCCAGGGACAGTGGGCCCAGATACGCAGTATTTT

V gene: TRBV13
J gene: TRBJ2-3
clone size: many
D gene: TRBD2
CDR3 protein: CASSSPRGSSGTRSTDTQYF
CDR3 DNA: TGTGCCAGCAGCTCCCCCCGCGGGTCTAGCGGGACCCGGAGCACAGATACGCAGTATTTT

V gene: TRBV10-1
J gene: TRBJ1-3
clone size: many
D gene: -
CDR3 protein: CASGGGNTIYF
CDR3 DNA: TGCGCCAGCGGTGGTGGAAACACCATATATTTT

V gene: TRBV12-3/TRBV12-4
J gene: TRBJ1-1
clone size: few
D gene: -
CDR3 protein: CASTLGGRAAEAFF
CDR3 DNA: TGTGCCAGCACCTTAGGCGGCAGGGCCGCTGAAGCTTTCTTT

V gene: TRBV5-1
J gene: TRBJ2-7
clone size: many
D gene: -
CDR3 protein: CATSPMGYEQYF
CDR3 DNA: TGCGCCACCAGTCCCATGGGATACGAGCAGTACTTC

V gene: TRBV6-2/TRBV6-3
J gene: TRBJ1-2
clone size: many
D gene: -
CDR3 protein: CASTVDGANYGYTF
CDR3 DNA: TGTGCCAGCACCGTGGACGGAGCTAACTATGGCTACACCTTC

V gene: TRBV5-5
J gene: TRBJ1-5
clone size: many
D gene: -
CDR3 protein: CASSLDSGQPQHF
CDR3 DNA: TGTGCCAGCAGCTTGGATAGCGGGCAGCCCCAGCATTTT

V gene: TRBV7-8
J gene: TRBJ2-3
clone size: once
D gene: -
CDR3 protein: CASSARWARADTQYF
CDR3 DNA: TGTGCCAGCAGCGCCCGATGGGCCCGCGCAGACACGCAGTATTTT

V gene: TRBV29-1
J gene: TRBJ2-7
clone size: many
D gene: -
CDR3 protein: CSPTRGGLGPYEQYF
CDR3 DNA: TGCAGCCCAACGAGGGGCGGGCTTGGGCCCTACGAGCAGTACTTC

V gene: TRBV6-5
J gene: TRBJ2-7
clone size: -
D gene: TRBD2
CDR3 protein: CASSHALAGHYEQYF
CDR3 DNA: TGTGCCAGCAGTCACGCGTTAGCGGGACACTACGAGCAGTACTTC

V gene: TRBV28
J gene: TRBJ2-7
clone size: many
D gene: -
CDR3 protein: CASSLSGILYEQYF
CDR3 DNA: TGTGCCAGCAGTTTGTCCGGGATCCTCTACGAGCAGTACTTC

V gene: TRBV7-3
J gene: TRBJ2-5
clone size: -
D gene: TRBD2
CDR3 protein: CASSDPGGASGETQYF
CDR3 DNA: TGTGCCAGCAGCGATCCGGGAGGGGCCAGCGGCGAGACCCAGTACTTC

V gene: TRBV6-5
J gene: TRBJ1-2
clone size: -
D gene: -
CDR3 protein: CASSQSGQFGSYTF
CDR3 DNA: TGTGCCAGCAGTCAGTCGGGCCAGTTCGGTAGCTACACCTTC

V gene: TRBV25-1
J gene: TRBJ2-1
clone size: many
D gene: -
CDR3 protein: CASSVRRGRGYNEQFF
CDR3 DNA: TGTGCCAGCAGTGTAAGGAGGGGCAGGGGATACAATGAGCAGTTCTTC

V gene: TRBV7-8
J gene: TRBJ2-3
clone size: once
D gene: -
CDR3 protein: CASSFYICSVRYPGLGGTQYF
CDR3 DNA: -

V gene: TRBV4-2
J gene: TRBJ2-1
clone size: many
D gene: TRBD2
CDR3 protein: CASSQDWDSGRVYNEQFF
CDR3 DNA: TGTGCCAGCAGCCAAGATTGGGATAGCGGGAGAGTATACAATGAGCAGTTCTTC

V gene: TRBV20-1
J gene: TRBJ2-3
clone size: many
D gene: -
CDR3 protein: CSARDWARGTDTQYF
CDR3 DNA: TGCAGTGCTAGGGACTGGGCAAGGGGCACAGATACGCAGTATTTT

V gene: TRBV4-1
J gene: TRBJ2-3
clone size: many
D gene: TRBD1
CDR3 protein: CASSLNRGYTDTQYF
CDR3 DNA: TGCGCCAGCAGCCTAAACAGGGGATACACAGATACGCAGTATTTT

V gene: TRBV20-1
J gene: TRBJ1-5
clone size: -
D gene: -
CDR3 protein: CSARGTAYSNQPQHF
CDR3 DNA: TGCAGTGCTAGAGGGACAGCCTATAGCAATCAGCCCCAGCATTTT

V gene: TRBV7-9
J gene: TRBJ2-5
clone size: many
D gene: -
CDR3 protein: CASSLGRETQYF
CDR3 DNA: TGTGCCAGCAGCTTGGGTAGAGAGACCCAGTACTTC

V gene: TRBV18
J gene: TRBJ1-2
clone size: -
D gene: TRBD1
CDR3 protein: CASSLRGRGEAFGYTF
CDR3 DNA: TGTGCCAGCTCACTAAGGGGGCGAGGAGAAGCATTTGGCTACACCTTC

V gene: TRBV3-1
J gene: TRBJ1-2
clone size: many
D gene: TRBD1
CDR3 protein: CASSRGNLYGYTF
CDR3 DNA: TGTGCCAGCTCCAGGGGGAACTTATATGGCTACACCTTC

V gene: TRBV3-1
J gene: TRBJ2-3
clone size: many
D gene: TRBD2
CDR3 protein: CASSRGLARRGDTQYF
CDR3 DNA: TGTGCCAGCAGTCGCGGACTAGCGCGACGTGGGGATACGCAGTATTTT

V gene: TRBV12-3/TRBV12-4
J gene: TRBJ2-3
clone size: many
D gene: TRBD2
CDR3 protein: CASSLRTSSADTQYF
CDR3 DNA: TGTGCCAGCAGTTTAAGGACTAGTAGTGCAGATACGCAGTATTTT

V gene: TRBV9
J gene: TRBJ2-7
clone size: many
D gene: TRBD2
CDR3 protein: CASSAVLAGAPHEQYF
CDR3 DNA: TGTGCCAGCAGCGCGGTCCTAGCGGGTGCCCCCCACGAGCAGTACTTC

V gene: TRBV11-2
J gene: TRBJ2-7
clone size: many
D gene: -
CDR3 protein: CASSSQMGVGKYEQYF
CDR3 DNA: TGTGCCAGCAGCTCCCAAATGGGGGTGGGTAAATACGAGCAGTACTTC

V gene: TRBV27
J gene: TRBJ2-7
clone size: -
D gene: TRBD1
CDR3 protein: CASRRTGGIPYEQYF
CDR3 DNA: TGTGCCAGCCGGAGGACAGGGGGAATTCCCTACGAGCAGTACTTC

V gene: TRBV25-1
J gene: TRBJ2-7
clone size: many
D gene: -
CDR3 protein: CASSRVSYEQYF
CDR3 DNA: TGTGCCAGCAGCAGGGTGTCCTACGAGCAGTACTTC

V gene: TRBV18
J gene: TRBJ1-2
clone size: many
D gene: -
CDR3 protein: CASSDPGFGGYTF
CDR3 DNA: TGTGCCAGCTCAGATCCGGGCTTTGGGGGCTACACCTTC

V gene: TRBV7-9
J gene: TRBJ1-6
clone size: many
D gene: TRBD1
CDR3 protein: CASSPLPGQGSRYNSPLHF
CDR3 DNA: TGTGCCAGCAGCCCACTACCGGGACAGGGGTCACGGTATAATTCACCCCTCCACTTT

V gene: TRBV12-3/TRBV12-4
J gene: TRBJ2-7
clone size: many
D gene: TRBD1
CDR3 protein: CASRGEDRGSYEQYF
CDR3 DNA: TGTGCCAGCAGAGGTGAGGACAGGGGATCCTACGAGCAGTACTTC

V gene: TRBV20-1
J gene: TRBJ1-5
clone size: many
D gene: TRBD1
CDR3 protein: CSAREDRGMDQPQHF
CDR3 DNA: TGCAGTGCTAGAGAGGACAGGGGGATGGATCAGCCCCAGCATTTT